A single sample gave rise to the 5 T cell receptor beta chains below, sequenced in a study of PD-1 blockade in mismatch repair-deficient tumors. Sequencing was performed with immunoSEQ multiplex PCR; in TCRdb, only in-frame clones are kept and a portion is missing. The table has 45,000 to 60,000 clones, approximately 80% seen once. The source was peripheral blood, collected 4 weeks after starting pembrolizumab. The source is an adult with mismatch repair-deficient cancer.

This sequence joins TRBV7-2 and TRBJ2-5; no firm D call. Germline loops: CDR1 SGHTA, CDR2 FQGNSA. The V gene lost 7 bases and the J gene lost 1 base, with 7 bases spanning the gap. The CDR3 is made up of 12 amino acids. CDR3 bases: TGTGCCAGCACCCCCTCCCAAGAGACCCAGTACTTC. Encoded protein: CASTPSQETQYF.

The chain carries TRBV18 and TRBJ1-1; 8 nucleotides align to TRBD1. Trimming cost V 3 bases and J 4 bases; bases outside gene matches: 10. This CDR3 comprises 16 residues. Looked up from germline, CDR1 is KGHSH and CDR2 is LQKENI. The CDR3 coding sequence is TGTGCCAGCTCACCGAAACAGGGGGATTGGTTCACTGAAGCTTTCTTT. This translates into CASSPKQGDWFTEAFF. Using reference TRBV18 and TRBJ1-1 for the parts outside the CDR3, the full variable domain is NAGVMQNPRHLVRRRGQEARLRCSPMKGHSHVYWYRQLPEEGLKFMVYLQKENIIDESGMPKERFSAEFPKEGPSILRIQQVVRGDSAAYFCASSPKQGDWFTEAFFGQGTRLTVV.

V gene TRBV11-3 combines with J gene TRBJ2-1; a weak D match, TRBD2 (5 bases). The length of the CDR3 is 14 residues. The germline V gene encodes CDR1 SGHNT and CDR2 YENEEA. V was pared by 0 bases and J by 6 bases, with 9 bases between. The DNA of the CDR3 is TGTGCCAGCAGCTTAGACTTAGGAGGCAATGAGCAGTTCTTC. As protein: CASSLDLGGNEQFF. Based on the CDR3 plus reference TRBV11-3 and TRBJ2-1, the full variable domain is EAGVVQSPRYKIIEKKQPVAFWCNPISGHNTLYWYLQNLGQGPELLIRYENEEAVDDSQLPKDRFSAERLKGVDSTLKIQPAELGDSAVYLCASSLDLGGNEQFFGPGTRLTVL.

CDR3 in DNA: TGTGCCAGCAGCTGGACAGTAGCGGGAAACACCGGGGAGCTGTTTTTT. Its translation is CASSWTVAGNTGELFF. The chain joins TRBV7-2 to TRBJ2-2, with 8 bases aligning to TRBD2. CDR1 and CDR2 from the germline V gene are SGHTA and FQGNSA. The CDR3 is 16 residues long. V trimming: 4 bases; J trimming: 2 bases; junction bases outside the gene matches: 6.

The rearrangement uses TRBV5-4 and TRBJ2-6, with TRBD2 as a possible D gene (5 bases). Germline values: CDR1 SGHNT, CDR2 YYREEE (reference sequence). Trimming left V 1 base short and J 12 bases short, with 11 bases between. The CDR3 extends over 13 amino acids. The CDR3 bases are TGTGCCAGCAGCTTGTCGGGGAATTCCGTCCTGACTTTC. It encodes CASSLSGNSVLTF.